The 2 T cell receptor beta chains given below trace back to one sample, sequenced in a study of shared clonotypes between healthy human individuals. Data came from immunoSEQ multiplex PCR; TCRdb stores just in-frame clones and leaves some out. The sample has about 2,100,000 clones, 85% to 95% seen once. The naive CD8 population came from CD45RO-negative cells selected for CCR7, without terminally differentiated effector memory CD45RA+ cells. The sequencing input was naive CD8+ T cells from PBMCs. These receptors came from a man younger than 30 in good health. Some clones in this sample may be carry-over from other donors' samples.

The chain carries TRBV28 and TRBJ2-7, with 7 bases lining up with TRBD1. V gave up 3 bases and J gave up 12 bases; unmatched junction bases: 5. Germline CDR1 MDHEN, CDR2 SYDVKM. The length of the CDR3 is 11 residues. As DNA, the CDR3 is TGTGCCAGCAGTTTCGACAGGGCTGTGTACTTC. This gives the protein CASSFDRAVYF. Supplemented by reference TRBV28 and TRBJ2-7, the full variable domain reads DVKVTQSSRYLVKRTGEKVFLECVQDMDHENMFWYRQDPGLGLRLIYFSYDVKMKEKGDIPEGYSVSREKKERFSLILESASTNQTSMYLCASSFDRAVYFGPGTRLTVT.

The chain couples TRBV5-6 to TRBJ2-1; D is unclear. The CDR3 runs 12 residues. The V gene lost 2 bases and the J gene lost 10 bases, with 10 bases spanning the gap. CDR1 and CDR2 from the germline V gene are SGHDT and YYEEEE. CDR3 amino acids: CASSLLGWEQFF. CDR3 coding DNA: TGTGCCAGCAGCTTATTGGGCTGGGAGCAGTTCTTC.